The TCR beta chain described here comes from a study of T cells in pancreatic ductal adenocarcinoma (dated by TCRdb to 2015 to 2018). Study-wide context: Seeking insight into the adaptive T-cell response that arises naturally, the researchers examined how many CD8+ T cells infiltrated tumors of resected pancreatic ductal adenocarcinoma, where they sat, and what features they had, alongside the same properties of suppressive cells. Study-wide conclusions, independent of this receptor: T-cell clonality did not differ significantly between tumor and blood, with mean clonality about 0.12 in tumors and just over 0.07 in blood. Comparisons of clonality between tumor and blood may be biased toward lower diversity because tumors are enriched in CD45RO+ effector T cells rather than naive T cells. Since most pancreatic cancer patients present with inoperable disease, the resected cohort was skewed toward the minority of patients who had early-stage disease. Blood samples had more total productive templates and roughly 8-fold more unique clonotypes than tumor samples.

The immunoSEQ hsTCRB kit was used to amplify TCR beta CDR3 regions from genomic DNA. An Illumina HiSeq system was used to carry out high-throughput TRB CDR3 sequencing. Concerning the study's data processing: Sequencing reads were analyzed with the immunoSEQ software, and nonproductive sequences with premature stops or frame-shifts were excluded. To calculate repertoire clonality, Shannon entropy was normalized by log2 of the number of unique productive sequences, and that value was subtracted from one. The table comes from immuneACCESS by way of TCRdb, which keeps in-frame sequences with V and J called. Part of the clones is missing from these tables; in studies checked, under half for an unresolved V gene and the rest for unknown reasons. V, J and clone size derive from that table, while D and trimming were established from the DNA sequence. Recorded for this sample are about 100,000 clones; over 90% of them occurred a single time. The ten most abundant clones make up 2.5% to 3.5% of the sample.

The selected pancreatic ductal adenocarcinoma patients had received surgery without neoadjuvant therapy. After peripheral blood was drawn into heparin tubes, PBMCs were separated on a histopaque density gradient and then cryopreserved in roughly 10% DMSO. Using the DNeasy Blood and Tissue Kit along with Proteinase K and RNase treatment, genomic DNA was extracted from about seven PBMC specimens and some ten flash-frozen tumor specimens. The sample holds a few counts of this clone. The antigen it binds to is not known. Base qualities are missing; no much larger clone stands one base away. The clonotype comes from a human donor with pancreatic ductal adenocarcinoma. The sample was PBMCs.

The bases read TGTGCCAGCAGCTTGTCCGGGGGCTATGGCTACACCTTC. Its product reads: CASSLSGGYGYTF. The rearrangement joined TRBV7-9 to TRBJ1-2, with a weak D call of TRBD1 (5 bases match). V lost 3 bases and J lost 4 bases; the stretch between them is 9 bases long. The CDR3 runs 13 amino acids, cysteine and phenylalanine included. The read is trimmed to its CDR3 DNA, 39 bases read in frame from base 1. The CDR1 and CDR2 encoded by the germline V gene (reference sequence) are SEHNR and FQNEAQ. The CDR3, completed at both ends by the reference TRBV7-9 and TRBJ1-2 genes, gives the full variable domain DTGVSQNPRHKITKRGQNVTFRCDPISEHNRLYWYRQTLGQGPEFLTYFQNEAQLEKSRLLSDRFSAERPKGSFSTLEIQRTEQGDSAMYLCASSLSGGYGYTFGSGTRLTVV.